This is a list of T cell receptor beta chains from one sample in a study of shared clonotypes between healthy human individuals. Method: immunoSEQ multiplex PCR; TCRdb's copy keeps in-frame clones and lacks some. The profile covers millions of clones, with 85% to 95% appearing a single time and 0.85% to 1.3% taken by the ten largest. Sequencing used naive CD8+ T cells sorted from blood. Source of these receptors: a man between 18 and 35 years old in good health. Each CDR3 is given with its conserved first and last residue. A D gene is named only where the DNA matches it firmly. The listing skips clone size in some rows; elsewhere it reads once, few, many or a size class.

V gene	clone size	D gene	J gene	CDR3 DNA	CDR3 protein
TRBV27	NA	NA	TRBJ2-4	TGTGCCAGCAGTTTATTAGGGGGGGCGGCAAACATTCAGTACTTC	CASSLLGGAANIQYF
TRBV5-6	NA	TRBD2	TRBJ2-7	TGTGCCAGCAGCCTTACCGCGGGGGTCGAGCAGTACTTC	CASSLTAGVEQYF
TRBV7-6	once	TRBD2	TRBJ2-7	TGTGCCAGCAGCTTAGTAGCTAGCGGGAGGAGCGAGCAGTACTTC	CASSLVASGRSEQYF
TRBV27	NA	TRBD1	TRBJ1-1	TGTGCCAGCAGTTTAAGGACAGGGGGCGGCACTGAAGCTTTCTTT	CASSLRTGGGTEAFF
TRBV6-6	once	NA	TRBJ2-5	TGTGCCAGCAGTTACTCCAATCAAGAGACCCAGTACTTC	CASSYSNQETQYF
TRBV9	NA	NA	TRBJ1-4	TGTGCCAGCAGCGACGCCGGGAAAAAACTGTTTTTT	CASSDAGKKLFF
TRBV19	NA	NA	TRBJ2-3	TGTGCCAGTAGCTTACTAGGGTACAGCACAGATACGCAGTATTTT	CASSLLGYSTDTQYF
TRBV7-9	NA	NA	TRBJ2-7	TGTGCCAGCAGCCCATCATTAAACGAGCAGTACTTC	CASSPSLNEQYF
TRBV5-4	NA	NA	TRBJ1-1	TGTGCCAGCAGCTTAGTTCCCGACAGGAACACTGAAGCTTTCTTT	CASSLVPDRNTEAFF
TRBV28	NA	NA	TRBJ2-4	TGTGCCAGCAGTTTTGTGCTCGAGGGGATGGGAAACATTCAGTACTTC	CASSFVLEGMGNIQYF
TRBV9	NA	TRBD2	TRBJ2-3	TGTGCCAGCAGCACTCCGGGAGGTAGCACAGATACGCAGTATTTT	CASSTPGGSTDTQYF
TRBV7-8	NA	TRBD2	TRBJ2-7	TGTGCCAGCAGCCCGGTTACTAGCGAGGGAACCTACGAGCAGTACTTC	CASSPVTSEGTYEQYF
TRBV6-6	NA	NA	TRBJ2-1	TGTGCCAGCAGTCTCGGGGCCGGTGAGCAGTTCTTC	CASSLGAGEQFF
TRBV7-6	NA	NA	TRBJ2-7	TGTGCCAGCAGCTTTACAGGTGACGAGCAGTACTTC	CASSFTGDEQYF
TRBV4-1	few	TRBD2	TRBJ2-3	TGCGCCAGCAGCCAAGAGGGCAGCGGGGGGTCTACAGATACGCAGTATTTT	CASSQEGSGGSTDTQYF
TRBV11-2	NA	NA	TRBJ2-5	TGTGCCAGCAGCCCCCCAGGGCCCGCTCAAGAGACCCAGTACTTC	CASSPPGPAQETQYF
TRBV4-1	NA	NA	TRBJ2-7	TGCGCCAGCAGCCAATACCAATGGAGCTCCTACGAGCAGTACTTC	CASSQYQWSSYEQYF
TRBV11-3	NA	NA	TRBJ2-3	TGTGCCAGCAGCTTGGCAGTCACAGATACGCAGTATTTT	CASSLAVTDTQYF
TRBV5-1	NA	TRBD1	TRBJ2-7	TGCGCCAGCAGCAGAGGGACAGGGGCCTACGAGCAGTACTTC	CASSRGTGAYEQYF
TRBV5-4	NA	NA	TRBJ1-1	TGTGCCAGCAGCTTGGTTTGGGACTCCGTGAACACTGAAGCTTTCTTT	CASSLVWDSVNTEAFF
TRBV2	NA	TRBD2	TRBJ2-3	TGTGCCAGCAGTGGGTCTAGCGGGAGCACAGATACGCAGTATTTT	CASSGSSGSTDTQYF
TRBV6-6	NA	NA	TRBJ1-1	TGTGCCAGCAGCCACATGAACACTGAAGCTTTCTTT	CASSHMNTEAFF
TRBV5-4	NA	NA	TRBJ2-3	TGTGCCAGCAGCGGCGTCAGCGCGGATACGCAGTATTTT	CASSGVSADTQYF
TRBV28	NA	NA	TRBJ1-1	TGTGCCAGCAGCCTCGGAGTGACTGAAGCTTTCTTT	CASSLGVTEAFF
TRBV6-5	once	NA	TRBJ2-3	TGTGCCAGCAACCGCCCTCTAGATACGCAGTATTTT	CASNRPLDTQYF
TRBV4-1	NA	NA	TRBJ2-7	TGCGCCAGCAGCCAAGATATCAGGGGAGACTACGAGCAGTACTTC	CASSQDIRGDYEQYF
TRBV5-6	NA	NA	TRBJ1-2	TGTGCCAGCAGCTTGGGTCATGGCTACACCTTC	CASSLGHGYTF
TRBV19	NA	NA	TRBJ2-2	TGTGCCAGTAGTATAGCAGGGGTGGCCGGGGAGCTGTTTTTT	CASSIAGVAGELFF
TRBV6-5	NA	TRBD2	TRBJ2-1	TGTGCCAGCAGTTACTGGTCTAGCGGGTCCTACAATGAGCAGTTCTTC	CASSYWSSGSYNEQFF
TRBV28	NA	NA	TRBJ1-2	TGTGCCAGCAGTTTCTGGCAGGGCGATGGCTACACCTTC	CASSFWQGDGYTF
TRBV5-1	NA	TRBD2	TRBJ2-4	TGCGCCAGCAGCCACGGACTAGCGGGAGGGCTAGCCAAAAACATTCAGTACTTC	CASSHGLAGGLAKNIQYF
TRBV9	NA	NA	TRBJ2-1	TGTGCCAGCAGCGTTGAGGGAAGAAGTGGAAATGAGCAGTTCTTC	CASSVEGRSGNEQFF
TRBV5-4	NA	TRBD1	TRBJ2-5	TGTGCCAGCAGCTTTAGGGGGCTGTTCGAGACCCAGTACTTC	CASSFRGLFETQYF
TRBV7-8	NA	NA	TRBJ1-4	TGTGCCAGCAGCTTAGGGCGGAACCTAGGGGATGAAAAACTGTTTTTT	CASSLGRNLGDEKLFF
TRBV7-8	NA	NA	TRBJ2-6	TGTGCCAGCATGGAGACAGGATACTCTGGGGCCAACGTCCTGACTTTC	CASMETGYSGANVLTF
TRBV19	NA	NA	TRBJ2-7	TGTGCCAGTAGTACTTCGGGACCGGCGGCCTACGAGCAGTACTTC	CASSTSGPAAYEQYF
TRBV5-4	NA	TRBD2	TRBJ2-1	TGTGCCAGCAGCCCCGGGACTAGCGGCCCCCATGAGCAGTTCTTC	CASSPGTSGPHEQFF
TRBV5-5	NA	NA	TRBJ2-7	TGTGCCAGCACCCACTCGGCGGGGCTCGAGCAGTACTTC	CASTHSAGLEQYF
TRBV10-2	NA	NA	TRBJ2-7	TGCGCCAGCAGTGAGTATTTGGTCGGGAACAGCTACGAGCAGTACTTC	CASSEYLVGNSYEQYF
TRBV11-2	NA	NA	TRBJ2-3	TGTGCCACCTTGGCTATTAGCGGATACGACACAGATACGCAGTATTTT	CATLAISGYDTDTQYF
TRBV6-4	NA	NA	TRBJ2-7	TGTGCCAGCTCCCCTCGGGGGGCATGCTACGAGCAGTACTTC	CASSPRGACYEQYF
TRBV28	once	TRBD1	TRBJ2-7	TGTGCCAGCAGTTTTTCCGGGACAGGGGCAGAGCACGAGCAGTACTTC	CASSFSGTGAEHEQYF
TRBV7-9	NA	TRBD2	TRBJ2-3	TGTGCCAGCAGCTACGGACTAGCGGGAGACGATACGCAGTATTTT	CASSYGLAGDDTQYF
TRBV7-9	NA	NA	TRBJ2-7	TGTGCCAGCAGCTATTCCCCCTACGAGCAGTACTTC	CASSYSPYEQYF
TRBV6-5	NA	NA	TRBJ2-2	TGTGCCAGCAGTTACTCTTCGGGAGAGGGGACCGGGGAGCTGTTTTTT	CASSYSSGEGTGELFF
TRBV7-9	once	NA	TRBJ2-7	TGTGCCAGCAGCCTCACAGCCCCAGGACCCTACGAGCAGTACTTC	CASSLTAPGPYEQYF
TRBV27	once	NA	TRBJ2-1	TGTGCCAGCAGTTTATTCTCCACGGGCGCTGGCGATTACAATGAGCAGTTCTTC	CASSLFSTGAGDYNEQFF
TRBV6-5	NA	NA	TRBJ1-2	TGTGCCAGCAGTTACGGGGGGGGAGATGGCTACACCTTC	CASSYGGGDGYTF
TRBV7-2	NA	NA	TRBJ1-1	TGTGCCAGCAGCTTAGCGTGGTCGGGGAACACTGAAGCTTTCTTT	CASSLAWSGNTEAFF
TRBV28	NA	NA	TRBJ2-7	TGTGCCAGCAGGACAGGATCCTACGAGCAGTACTTC	CASRTGSYEQYF
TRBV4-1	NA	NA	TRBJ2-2	TGCGCCAGCAGCCAAGCGGGACTCGCGAACACCGGGGAGCTGTTTTTT	CASSQAGLANTGELFF
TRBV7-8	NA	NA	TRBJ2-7	TGTGCCAGCAGCTCCGGGGATTACGAGCAGTACTTC	CASSSGDYEQYF